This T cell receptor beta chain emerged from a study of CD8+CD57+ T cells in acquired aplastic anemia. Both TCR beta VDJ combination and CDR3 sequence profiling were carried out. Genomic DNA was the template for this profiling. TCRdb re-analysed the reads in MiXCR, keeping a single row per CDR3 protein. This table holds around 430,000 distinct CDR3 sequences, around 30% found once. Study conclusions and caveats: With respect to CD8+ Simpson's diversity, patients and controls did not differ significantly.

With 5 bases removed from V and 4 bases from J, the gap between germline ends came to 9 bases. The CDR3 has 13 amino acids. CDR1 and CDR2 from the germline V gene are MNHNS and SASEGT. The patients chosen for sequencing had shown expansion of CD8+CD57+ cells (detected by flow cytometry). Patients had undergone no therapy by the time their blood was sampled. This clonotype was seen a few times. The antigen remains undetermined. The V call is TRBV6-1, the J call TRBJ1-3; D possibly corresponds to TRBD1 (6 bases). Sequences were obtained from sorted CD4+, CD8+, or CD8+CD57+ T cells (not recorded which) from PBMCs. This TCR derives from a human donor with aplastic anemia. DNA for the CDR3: TGTGCCAGCAGTATGACAGGAGGAAACACCATATATTTT. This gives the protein CASSMTGGNTIYF.